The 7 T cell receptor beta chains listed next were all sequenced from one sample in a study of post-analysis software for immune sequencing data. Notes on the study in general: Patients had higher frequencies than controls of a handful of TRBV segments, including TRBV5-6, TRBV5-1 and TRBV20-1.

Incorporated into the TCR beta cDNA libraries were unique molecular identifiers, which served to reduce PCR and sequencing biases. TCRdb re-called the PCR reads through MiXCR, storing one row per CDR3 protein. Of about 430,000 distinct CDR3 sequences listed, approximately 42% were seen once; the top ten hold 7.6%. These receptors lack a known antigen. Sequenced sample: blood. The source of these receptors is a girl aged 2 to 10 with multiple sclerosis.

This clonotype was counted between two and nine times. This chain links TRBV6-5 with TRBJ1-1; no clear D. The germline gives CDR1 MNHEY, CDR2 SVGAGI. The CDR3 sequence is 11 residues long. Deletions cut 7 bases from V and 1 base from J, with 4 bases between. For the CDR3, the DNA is TGTGCCAGCATCCGGAACACTGAAGCTTTCTTT. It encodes CASIRNTEAFF.

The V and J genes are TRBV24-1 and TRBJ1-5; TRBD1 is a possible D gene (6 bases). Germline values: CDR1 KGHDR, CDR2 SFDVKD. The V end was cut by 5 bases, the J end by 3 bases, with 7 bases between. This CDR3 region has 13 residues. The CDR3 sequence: CATSGGHNQPQHF. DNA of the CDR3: TGTGCCACCAGTGGGGGGCACAATCAGCCCCAGCATTTT.

CDR3 nucleotide sequence: TGTGCCAGCAGCCTTTCTACCGGGACAACGACCTACAATGAGCAGTTCTTC. This codes for CASSLSTGTTTYNEQFF. The chain couples TRBV7-6 to TRBJ2-1; perhaps TRBD1 as D (6 bases). Germline V gene sequence: CDR1 SGHVS, CDR2 FNYEAQ. Trimming stripped 5 bases from V and 2 bases from J, with 19 bases between. This CDR3 is 17 amino acids long.

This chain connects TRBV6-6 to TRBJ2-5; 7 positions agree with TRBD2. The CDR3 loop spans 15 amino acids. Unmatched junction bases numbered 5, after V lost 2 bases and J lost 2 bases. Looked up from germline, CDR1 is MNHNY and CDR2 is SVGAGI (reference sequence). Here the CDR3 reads CASSYRDYIQETQYF. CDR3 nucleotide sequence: TGTGCCAGCAGTTACCGGGACTACATACAAGAGACCCAGTACTTC.

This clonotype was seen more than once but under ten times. The CDR3, as DNA: TGCAGTGCTAGGGGGGGACTACCCTCCTACGAGCAGTACTTC. It specifies CSARGGLPSYEQYF. V usage is TRBV20-1 and J usage is TRBJ2-7, with TRBD2 matching 7 bases. The CDR3 extends over 14 amino acids. Germline loops: CDR1 DFQATT, CDR2 SNEGSKA (reference sequence). After removal of 3 bases from V and 0 bases from J, the junction contained 5 bases not matched to a gene.

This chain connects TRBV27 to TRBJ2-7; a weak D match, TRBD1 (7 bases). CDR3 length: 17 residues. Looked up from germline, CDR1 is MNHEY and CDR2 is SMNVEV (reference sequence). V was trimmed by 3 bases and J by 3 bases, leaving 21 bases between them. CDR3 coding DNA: TGTGCCAGCAGTTTTTGGGGGGCCGAGGGGGCCGACTACGAGCAGTACTTC. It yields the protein CASSFWGAEGADYEQYF.

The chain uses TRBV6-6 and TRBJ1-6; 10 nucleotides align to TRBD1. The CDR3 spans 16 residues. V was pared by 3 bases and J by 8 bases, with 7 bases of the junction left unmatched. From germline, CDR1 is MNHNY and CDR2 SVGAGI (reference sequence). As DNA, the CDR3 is TGTGCCAGCAGTTATTGGACCGGGACAGGGGATTCACCCCTCCACTTT. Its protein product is CASSYWTGTGDSPLHF.